The 31 T cell receptor beta chains presented below share a single source sample, sequenced in a study of shared clonotypes between healthy human individuals. TCRdb's table, derived via immunoSEQ multiplex PCR, lists solely in-frame clones and lacks some. The sample records about 2.2 million clones, 85% to 95% being singletons. CD45RO-negative, CCR7-selected cells formed the naive CD8 fraction, which excluded terminally differentiated effector memory CD45RA+ cells. Sequenced material: naive CD8+ T cells from PBMCs. The receptor source for this set is a man aged 18 to 30 in good health. Some clones in this sample may be carry-over from other donors' samples.

The gene calls are TRBV4-1 and TRBJ2-7, with TRBD2 identical over 14 bases. J lost 4 bases, V lost 5 bases, and 4 bases had no gene match. Germline-derived CDR1 and CDR2 are MGHRA and YSYEKL. The CDR3 contains 15 residues. The CDR3 region is CASSFRTSGRYEQYF. The CDR3 DNA follows: TGCGCCAGCAGCTTCCGGACTAGCGGGAGGTACGAGCAGTACTTC.

This clone occurred once. The chain joins TRBV5-4 to TRBJ2-7; tentatively, D is TRBD2 (6 bases). V lost 5 bases, J lost 5 bases, and 14 bases lay in between. Germline CDR1 and CDR2: SGHNT and YYREEE (reference sequence). CDR3 length equals 13 residues. CDR3 nucleotides: TGTGCCAGCAGATTAGGAGGGGACCACGAGCAGTACTTC. Translating it yields CASRLGGDHEQYF.

This clone was picked up a small number of times. The V call is TRBV7-9, the J call TRBJ1-1, with D hard to call. Looked up from germline, CDR1 is SEHNR and CDR2 is FQNEAQ (reference sequence). The CDR3 has 13 residues. Deletions cut 1 base from V and 5 bases from J, with 8 bases between. The DNA for the CDR3 is TGTGCCAGCAGCTTAGAGTCGGGAACTGAAGCTTTCTTT. Translation gives CASSLESGTEAFF.

Regarding this clone: Other nucleotide sequences in the sample specify the same CDR3. The chain recombines TRBV6-5 with TRBJ2-3, with D tentatively TRBD1 (6 bases). CDR1 is MNHEY, CDR2 SVGAGI, per germline. The CDR3 is 14 amino acids. Trimming removed 6 bases at V and 4 bases at J, with 14 bases between. The CDR3 loop is CASSYREGADTQYF. The DNA for the CDR3 is TGTGCCAGCAGCTACAGGGAAGGGGCAGATACGCAGTATTTT.

V usage is TRBV7-9 and J usage is TRBJ2-2; 9 positions agree with TRBD2. V gave up 2 bases and J gave up 3 bases; unmatched junction bases: 13. The CDR3 covers 19 residues. Germline V gives CDR1 SEHNR, CDR2 FQNEAQ (reference sequence). CDR3 nucleotides: TGTGCCAGCAGCTTAAGCGGGGCTAGCGGGAATTCCTACACCGGGGAGCTGTTTTTT. As protein: CASSLSGASGNSYTGELFF.

This clone was observed once. This sequence joins TRBV15 and TRBJ1-1; D gene uncertain. V lost 8 bases and J 0 bases, leaving 10 bases between the germline ends. This CDR3 spans 13 amino acids. Germline lookup yields CDR1 LNHNV and CDR2 YYDKDF (reference sequence). CDR3 sequence reads: CATGITMNTEAFF. CDR3 in DNA: TGTGCCACCGGGATAACAATGAACACTGAAGCTTTCTTT.

As for this clone: The same CDR3 also results from other DNA sequences found in this sample. The chain is built from TRBV10-3 and TRBJ2-7; D remains ambiguous. CDR3 length equals 14 residues. In germline, CDR1 is ENHRY, CDR2 SYGVKD. V was cut by 3 bases and J by 0 bases, with 9 bases left in between. The CDR3: CAISDGASSYEQYF. CDR3 nucleotides: TGTGCCATCAGTGATGGAGCGAGCTCCTACGAGCAGTACTTC.

The rearrangement joins TRBV9 to TRBJ1-1; D not resolved. Germline loops: CDR1 SGDLS, CDR2 YYNGEE. The CDR3 runs to 14 residues. V was clipped by 4 bases and J by 7 bases, with 17 bases between them. This CDR3 reads CASSLSSGTVEAFF. The CDR3 nucleotides are TGTGCCAGCAGCCTCTCATCGGGTACGGTTGAAGCTTTCTTT.

The V call is TRBV4-1, the J call TRBJ2-1; D not certain. The CDR3 sequence is 15 residues long. The germline CDR1 and CDR2 sequences are MGHRA and YSYEKL. Trimming removed 6 bases from V and 3 bases from J, with 15 bases in between. The CDR3 here is CASSQRYGSYNEQFF. Here the CDR3 DNA reads TGCGCCAGCAGTCAACGATATGGCAGCTACAATGAGCAGTTCTTC.

The chain has TRBV11-2 and TRBJ2-7; perhaps TRBD2 as D (5 bases). CDR3 length equals 14 residues. From germline, CDR1 is SGHAT and CDR2 FQNNGV. Trimming took 3 bases from V and 2 from J, leaving 11 bases between them. The CDR3, as DNA: TGTGCCAGCAGCTTTGACTACCTCCCCTACGAGCAGTACTTC. Amino acid sequence: CASSFDYLPYEQYF.

This chain joins TRBV19 and TRBJ2-4; D unresolved. Deletions cut 1 base from V and 12 bases from J, with 13 bases between. Germline V lookup: CDR1 LNHDA, CDR2 SQIVND (reference sequence). CDR3 length: 13 amino acids. In DNA form, the CDR3 reads TGTGCCAGTAGTATAGGCCAGTTACCCCCTCAGTACTTC. Amino acid sequence: CASSIGQLPPQYF.

The chain uses TRBV11-2 and TRBJ2-1; 10 bases are shared with TRBD2. V shed 6 bases, J shed 5 bases, and the junction held 16 bases outside the gene matches. Germline CDR1 is SGHAT and CDR2 is FQNNGV. The CDR3 contains 18 residues. The CDR3 region has the DNA TGTGCCAGCAGAAAGAACGCCCTAGCGGGAGAGGGGGACAATGAGCAGTTCTTC. As protein: CASRKNALAGEGDNEQFF.

The V and J genes are TRBV14 and TRBJ2-1; tentative D call: TRBD2 (5 bases). CDR3 length: 15 residues. Trimming removed 0 bases at V and 8 bases at J, with 14 bases between. Germline-derived CDR1 and CDR2 are SGHDN and FVKESK. CDR3 in DNA: TGTGCCAGCAGCCAAGATCTCAGACTAAACCATGAGCAGTTCTTC. Amino acids: CASSQDLRLNHEQFF.

The chain uses TRBV4-2 and TRBJ1-2; no definite D call. The germline V gene has CDR1 LGHNA and CDR2 YNFKEQ. The CDR3 extends over 15 amino acids. Trimming removed 0 bases from V and 4 bases from J, with 12 bases in between. CDR3 in DNA: TGTGCCAGCAGCCAAGATGGGCCCGCTACCTATGGCTACACCTTC. Its translation is CASSQDGPATYGYTF.

This sequence joins TRBV28 and TRBJ1-5; D is perhaps TRBD1 (6 bases). This CDR3 comprises 15 residues. The ends were cut back, 1 base at V and 6 bases at J, with 13 bases in the middle. Germline V gives CDR1 MDHEN, CDR2 SYDVKM. CDR3 sequence reads: CASSLFGQGSQPQHF. Here the CDR3 DNA reads TGTGCCAGCAGTTTATTCGGGCAGGGGTCTCAGCCCCAGCATTTT.

The chain carries TRBV15 and TRBJ2-5; D gene uncertain. V gave up 0 bases and J gave up 4 bases, with 12 bases separating them. Germline-derived CDR1 and CDR2 are LNHNV and YYDKDF (reference sequence). The CDR3 length is 15 residues. The CDR3 sequence: CATSRDSRPVETQYF. CDR3 DNA: TGTGCCACCAGCAGAGATTCCCGGCCTGTAGAGACCCAGTACTTC.

The V gene is TRBV29-1, the J gene TRBJ2-3; TRBD2 might be the D (5 bases). CDR3 size: 12 residues. Germline lookup yields CDR1 SQVTM and CDR2 ANQGSEA. Trimming shortened V by 6 bases and J by 7 bases, and 14 bases separated the two germline ends. CDR3 in DNA: TGCAGCGTCTGGACCAACGGGAATACGCAGTATTTT. This translates into CSVWTNGNTQYF.

The chain combines TRBV28 with TRBJ2-3; 10 nucleotides align to TRBD2. Unmatched junction bases numbered 13, after V lost 6 bases and J lost 4 bases. The CDR3 runs 17 residues. Germline V gene sequence: CDR1 MDHEN, CDR2 SYDVKM. CDR3 protein: CASSNAGTSALSDTQYF. The DNA of the CDR3 is TGTGCCAGCAGCAACGCCGGGACTAGCGCCCTTTCAGATACGCAGTATTTT.

The chain employs TRBV6-1 and TRBJ2-2, with TRBD1 matching over 8 bases. Germline V lookup: CDR1 MNHNS, CDR2 SASEGT. CDR3 length: 14 residues. V lost 10 bases and J lost 7; bases outside the gene matches: 11. CDR3 sequence (DNA): TGTGCCAACCAGGACAGGGTGAACGGCGGGGAGCTGTTTTTT. Its translation: CANQDRVNGGELFF.

A single count supports this clone. The V call is TRBV29-1, the J call TRBJ1-2; D may be TRBD1 (5 bases). CDR1 is SQVTM, CDR2 ANQGSEA, per germline. The V and J ends lost 7 bases and 3 bases respectively, with 18 bases between them. The CDR3 is 14 residues long. DNA of the CDR3: TGCAGCGCCCGAACGGGGGAAGGGGACTATGGCTACACCTTC. Amino acid sequence: CSARTGEGDYGYTF.

The V and J genes are TRBV14 and TRBJ2-1; no reliable D call. The CDR3 spans 15 residues. V was shortened by 4 bases and J by 0 bases, with 10 bases between the two germline ends. Per germline, CDR1 SGHDN and CDR2 FVKESK. Written as DNA, the CDR3 is TGTGCCAGCAGCCCGCGGATCGGCTCCTACAATGAGCAGTTCTTC. Its protein is CASSPRIGSYNEQFF. Looking up the rest from reference TRBV14 and TRBJ2-1 gives the full variable domain: EAGVTQFPSHSVIEKGQTVTLRCDPISGHDNLYWYRRVMGKEIKFLLHFVKESKQDESGMPNNRFLAERTGGTYSTLKVQPAELEDSGVYFCASSPRIGSYNEQFFGPGTRLTVL.

V and J are TRBV27 and TRBJ2-1, with 9 positions matching TRBD1. There are 14 residues in the CDR3. CDR1 and CDR2 (germline): MNHEY, SMNVEV (reference sequence). V lost 9 bases to trimming and J lost 7 bases; unmatched junction nucleotides: 10. CDR3 loop: CASTGTGRRNEQFF. The DNA for the CDR3 is TGTGCCAGTACCGGGACAGGGAGGAGGAATGAGCAGTTCTTC.

This chain uses TRBV5-1 with TRBJ2-1, with 10 positions matching TRBD2. There are 15 residues in the CDR3. Germline V gene sequence: CDR1 SGHRS, CDR2 YFSETQ. The trim removed 1 base at V and 6 bases at J, leaving 4 bases unmatched. Here the CDR3 DNA reads TGCGCCAGCAGCTTGAAGCGGGAGGGGGGCAATGAGCAGTTCTTC. Its protein is CASSLKREGGNEQFF.

The chain joins TRBV2 to TRBJ2-7; TRBD2 matches at 15 bases. The V gene end was trimmed by 6 bases and the J gene end by 6 bases; junction bases not matched to a gene: 9. This CDR3 contains 16 residues. The germline V gene has CDR1 SNHLY and CDR2 FYNNEI. The CDR3 nucleotides are TGTGCCAGCAGCGTCGGACTAGCGGGAGGGGGCGGCGAGCAGTACTTC. Protein sequence: CASSVGLAGGGGEQYF.

This clone came up a few times. The chain combines TRBV29-1 with TRBJ1-1; no clear D gene. Germline V gives CDR1 SQVTM, CDR2 ANQGSEA. The ends were cut back, 2 bases at V and 0 bases at J, with 13 bases in the middle. The length of the CDR3 is 15 residues. The CDR3 reads CSVELPATLNTEAFF. DNA for the CDR3: TGCAGCGTTGAACTGCCCGCTACCTTGAACACTGAAGCTTTCTTT. Together with reference TRBV29-1 and TRBJ1-1, the CDR3 gives the full variable domain: SAVISQKPSRDICQRGTSLTIQCQVDSQVTMMFWYRQQPGQSLTLIATANQGSEATYESGFVIDKFPISRPNLTFSTLTVSNMSPEDSSIYLCSVELPATLNTEAFFGQGTRLTVV.

The chain carries TRBV12-5 and TRBJ2-7, with a possible D match to TRBD1 (6 bases). V lost 6 bases, J lost 5 bases, and 11 bases lay in between. The CDR3 has 12 amino acids. Germline assignment: CDR1 LGHNT and CDR2 FRNRAP. CDR3 loop: CASGPSGDEQYF. In DNA, the CDR3 is TGTGCTAGTGGCCCGTCAGGGGACGAGCAGTACTTC.

This sequence joins TRBV7-9 and TRBJ1-1, with D perhaps matching TRBD1 (6 bases). The CDR3 is made up of 16 amino acids. Germline loops: CDR1 SEHNR, CDR2 FQNEAQ (reference sequence). Deletions cut 3 bases from V and 1 base from J, with 15 bases between. CDR3: CASSFSPDSANTEAFF. CDR3 nucleotide sequence: TGTGCCAGCAGCTTTAGCCCGGACAGCGCGAACACTGAAGCTTTCTTT.

J is TRBJ2-7 and V is TRBV6-1; D is ambiguous. Germline lookup yields CDR1 MNHNS and CDR2 SASEGT. The CDR3 runs 17 residues. Trimming left V 0 bases short and J 2 bases short, with 17 bases between. This chain's CDR3 is CASSEAVRRGPPYEQYF. The CDR3 DNA follows: TGTGCCAGCAGTGAAGCGGTTCGGCGCGGACCTCCCTACGAGCAGTACTTC.

This clone was picked up one time. The rearrangement uses TRBV9 and TRBJ2-7, with 7 positions matching TRBD2. Germline CDR1 is SGDLS and CDR2 is YYNGEE. The CDR3 is 15 residues long. Trimming cost V 4 bases and J 2 bases; bases outside gene matches: 9. The CDR3 coding sequence is TGTGCCAGCAGCCCCTCCTGGGGGGGGACCTACGAGCAGTACTTC. Protein product: CASSPSWGGTYEQYF.

The chain combines TRBV10-3 with TRBJ1-1, with D tentatively TRBD1 (5 bases). Germline V gene lookup returns CDR1 ENHRY and CDR2 SYGVKD. V lost 2 bases, J lost 2 bases, and 12 bases lay in between. This CDR3 is built from 15 residues. The CDR3, as DNA: TGTGCCATCAGTGAGGCGGGGGGAGCAAACACTGAAGCTTTCTTT. Protein product: CAISEAGGANTEAFF.

This sequence joins TRBV5-1 and TRBJ2-1, with D perhaps assigned TRBD1 or TRBD2 (5 bases each). Germline CDR1 and CDR2: SGHRS and YFSETQ. This CDR3 comprises 15 residues. Trimming removed 1 base at V and 2 bases at J, with 10 bases between. CDR3 region: CASSLRDRAYNEQFF. The CDR3 bases are TGCGCCAGCAGCTTGAGGGACCGAGCCTACAATGAGCAGTTCTTC.